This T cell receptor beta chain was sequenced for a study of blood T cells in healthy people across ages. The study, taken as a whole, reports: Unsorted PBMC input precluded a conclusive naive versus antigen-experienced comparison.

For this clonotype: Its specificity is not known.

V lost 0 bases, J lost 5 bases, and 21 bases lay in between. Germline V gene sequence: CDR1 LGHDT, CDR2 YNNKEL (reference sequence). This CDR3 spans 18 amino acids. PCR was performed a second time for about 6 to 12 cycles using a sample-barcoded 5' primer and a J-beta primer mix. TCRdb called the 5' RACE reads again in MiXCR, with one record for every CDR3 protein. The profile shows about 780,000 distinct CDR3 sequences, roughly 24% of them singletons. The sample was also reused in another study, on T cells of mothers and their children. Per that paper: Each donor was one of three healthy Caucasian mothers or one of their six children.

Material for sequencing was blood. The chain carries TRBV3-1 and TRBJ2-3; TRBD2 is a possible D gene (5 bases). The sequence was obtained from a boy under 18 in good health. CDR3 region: CASSQDREPDGSRDTQYF. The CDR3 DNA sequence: TGTGCCAGCAGCCAAGATAGGGAGCCGGACGGCAGTAGAGATACGCAGTATTTT.